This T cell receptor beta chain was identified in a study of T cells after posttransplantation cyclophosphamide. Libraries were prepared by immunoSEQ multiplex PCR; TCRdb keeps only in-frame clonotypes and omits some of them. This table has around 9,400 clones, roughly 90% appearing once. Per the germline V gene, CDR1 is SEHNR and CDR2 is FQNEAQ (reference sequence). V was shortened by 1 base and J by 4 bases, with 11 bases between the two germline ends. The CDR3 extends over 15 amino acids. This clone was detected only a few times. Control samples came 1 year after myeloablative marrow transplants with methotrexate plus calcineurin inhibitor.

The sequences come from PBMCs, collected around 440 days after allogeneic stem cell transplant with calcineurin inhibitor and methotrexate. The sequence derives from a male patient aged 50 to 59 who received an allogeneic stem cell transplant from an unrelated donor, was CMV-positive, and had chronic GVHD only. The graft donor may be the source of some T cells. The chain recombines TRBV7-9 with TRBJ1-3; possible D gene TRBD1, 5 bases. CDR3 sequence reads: CASSLGQGDGNTIYF. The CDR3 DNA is TGTGCCAGCAGCTTAGGGCAGGGTGACGGAAACACCATATATTTT.